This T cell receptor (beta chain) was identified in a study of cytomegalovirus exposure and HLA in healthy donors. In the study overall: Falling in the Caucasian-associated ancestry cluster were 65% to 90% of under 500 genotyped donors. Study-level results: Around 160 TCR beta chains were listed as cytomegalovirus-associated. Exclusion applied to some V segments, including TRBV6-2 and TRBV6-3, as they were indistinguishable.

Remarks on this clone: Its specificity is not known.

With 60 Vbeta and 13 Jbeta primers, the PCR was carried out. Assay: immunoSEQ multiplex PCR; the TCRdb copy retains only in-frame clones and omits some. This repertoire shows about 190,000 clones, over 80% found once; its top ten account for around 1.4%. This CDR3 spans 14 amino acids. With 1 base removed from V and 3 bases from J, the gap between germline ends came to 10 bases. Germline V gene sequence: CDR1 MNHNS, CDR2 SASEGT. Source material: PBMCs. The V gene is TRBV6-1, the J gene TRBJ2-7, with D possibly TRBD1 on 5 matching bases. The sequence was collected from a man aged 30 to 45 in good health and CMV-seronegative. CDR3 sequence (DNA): TGTGCCAGCAGTGAAGAGGACATAGGCTACGAGCAGTACTTC. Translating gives CASSEEDIGYEQYF.